These 27 T cell receptor beta chains came from one sample sequenced in a study of cytomegalovirus exposure and HLA in healthy donors. With 60 Vbeta and 13 Jbeta primers, the PCR was carried out. Only in-frame clones appear in the TCRdb table, and some are missing; sequencing was by immunoSEQ multiplex PCR. The repertoire holds under 45,000 clones, with 75% to 85% as singletons. The sample comprised PBMCs. Receptor source: a male donor in good health and CMV-seronegative.

This chain uses TRBV6-5 with TRBJ1-2; D ambiguous. Germline CDR1 reads MNHEY; CDR2 reads SVGAGI. V was shortened by 2 bases and J by 10 bases, with 14 bases between the two germline ends. This CDR3 is built from 13 residues. In DNA, the CDR3 is TGTGCCAGCAGTTACGGCAGGTTTAGAGACTACACCTTC. Its translation: CASSYGRFRDYTF.

The chain uses TRBV30 and TRBJ1-1; D is ambiguous. The germline gives CDR1 GTSNPN, CDR2 SVGIG (reference sequence). Trimming removed 2 bases from V and 4 bases from J, with 17 bases in between. The CDR3 is made up of 15 amino acids. The CDR3 reads CAWSSGGISSTEAFF. The CDR3 DNA reads as TGTGCCTGGAGTTCGGGAGGGATATCGAGCACTGAAGCTTTCTTT. Looking up the rest from reference TRBV30 and TRBJ1-1 gives the full variable domain: SQTIHQWPATLVQPVGSPLSLECTVEGTSNPNLYWYRQAAGRGLQLLFYSVGIGQISSEVPQNLSASRPQDRQFILSSKKLLLSDSGFYLCAWSSGGISSTEAFFGQGTRLTVV.

The chain links TRBV2 to TRBJ1-1, with TRBD1 identical over 9 bases. Per the germline V gene, CDR1 is SNHLY and CDR2 is FYNNEI. V was pared by 11 bases and J by 0 bases, with 4 bases of the junction left unmatched. There are 13 residues in the CDR3. The CDR3 coding sequence is TGTGCCGGACAGGGGTCCCTGAACACTGAAGCTTTCTTT. Its translation: CAGQGSLNTEAFF.

CDR3 DNA sequence: TGTGCCAGCAGTTTAGGAGGGGAGATTGAAAAACTGTTTTTT. Amino acid sequence: CASSLGGEIEKLFF. This rearrangement joins TRBV27 to TRBJ1-4; TRBD1 might be the D (5 bases). The ends were cut back, 2 bases at V and 7 bases at J, with 11 bases in the middle. CDR1 and CDR2 (germline): MNHEY, SMNVEV (reference sequence). This CDR3 has 14 amino acids.

V usage is TRBV6-6 and J usage is TRBJ2-2, with D maybe TRBD1 (5 bases). The germline V gene has CDR1 MNHNY and CDR2 SVGAGI (reference sequence). This CDR3 has 16 residues. V lost 0 bases to trimming and J lost 1 base, with 9 bases between them. The CDR3 DNA reads as TGTGCCAGCAGTTACTCAGGGGCCGGGAACACCGGGGAGCTGTTTTTT. The encoded protein is CASSYSGAGNTGELFF.

The chain joins TRBV5-6 to TRBJ2-5; D might be TRBD1 (6 bases). Looked up from germline, CDR1 is SGHDT and CDR2 is YYEEEE. The germline V and J ends were trimmed by 4 bases and 2 bases, with 9 bases remaining between them. CDR3 length: 13 amino acids. CDR3 region: CASSGGSQETQYF. The CDR3 DNA follows: TGTGCCAGCAGCGGGGGCAGTCAAGAGACCCAGTACTTC.

The chain uses TRBV2 and TRBJ1-5; weak D call: TRBD1 (5 bases). The length of the CDR3 is 16 residues. The V end was cut by 7 bases, the J end by 2 bases, with 18 bases between. Per the germline V gene, CDR1 is SNHLY and CDR2 is FYNNEI. CDR3 amino acids: CASKRDGSGGNQPQHF. In DNA, the CDR3 is TGTGCCAGCAAGAGGGACGGATCGGGGGGCAATCAGCCCCAGCATTTT.

Comments on this clone: At one end, the junction sequence differs from germline, possibly due to a read error. The genes are TRBV5-6 and TRBJ1-5, with 7 bases lining up with TRBD1. Germline lookup yields CDR1 SGHDT and CDR2 YYEEEE. This CDR3 region has 14 residues. CDR3 region: CAGSSGGYNQPQHF. The CDR3 region has the DNA TGTGCCGGCAGCTCAGGGGGTTACAATCAGCCCCAGCATTTT.

This clone was detected a few times. The rearrangement joins TRBV2 to TRBJ2-3; TRBD2 matches at 11 bases. CDR3 length: 15 residues. Germline V gives CDR1 SNHLY, CDR2 FYNNEI. V was clipped by 6 bases and J by 5 bases; unmatched bases: 7. The CDR3 nucleotides are TGTGCCAGCAGCCAATTAGCGGGAGGGGGAGATACGCAGTATTTT. Protein sequence: CASSQLAGGGDTQYF.

The chain links TRBV6-5 to TRBJ2-5; no clear D gene. Per the germline V gene, CDR1 is MNHEY and CDR2 is SVGAGI. The CDR3 consists of 11 residues. Between the trimmed V and J ends, which lost 6 bases and 9 bases, there was a span of 11 bases. CDR3 sequence reads: CASRAGLAQYF. CDR3 nucleotide sequence: TGTGCCAGCAGGGCAGGATTGGCCCAGTACTTC.

This clone was detected only once. The V and J genes are TRBV15 and TRBJ1-5; D may be TRBD1 (5 bases). This CDR3 is 18 amino acids long. The ends were cut back, 5 bases at V and 1 base at J, with 21 bases in the middle. Per the germline V gene, CDR1 is LNHNV and CDR2 is YYDKDF (reference sequence). The CDR3 spells CATSDMAGRARSNQPQHF. The CDR3, as DNA: TGTGCCACCAGCGATATGGCCGGCAGGGCTAGAAGCAATCAGCCCCAGCATTTT.

The chain employs TRBV27 and TRBJ2-5; TRBD2 agrees at 10 bases. After removal of 0 bases from V and 5 bases from J, the junction contained 9 bases not matched to a gene. The CDR3 spans 17 residues. The germline V gene has CDR1 MNHEY and CDR2 SMNVEV (reference sequence). CDR3 DNA: TGTGCCAGCAGTTTATCGGGAGTAGCGGGAGGATGGGAGACCCAGTACTTC. It translates to CASSLSGVAGGWETQYF.

This chain uses TRBV20-1 with TRBJ1-1; no clear D gene. The V and J ends lost 6 bases and 11 bases respectively, with 16 bases between them. CDR1 and CDR2 from the germline V gene are DFQATT and SNEGSKA (reference sequence). The CDR3 runs to 11 residues. The chain's CDR3 is CSAKTGSKAFF. The CDR3 region has the DNA TGCAGTGCCAAGACCGGGAGCAAGGCTTTCTTT.

The gene calls are TRBV5-8 and TRBJ1-2; D perhaps matches TRBD1 (5 bases). The length of the CDR3 is 15 residues. Trimming shortened V by 4 bases and J by 3 bases, and 16 bases separated the two germline ends. Germline V CDR1 and CDR2: SGHTS, YDEGEE. In DNA form, the CDR3 reads TGTGCCAGCAGCCCTGCGTGGGGCTACGACTATGGCTACACCTTC. This encodes CASSPAWGYDYGYTF.

This clone showed up just once. This rearrangement joins TRBV5-1 to TRBJ2-1; D is possibly TRBD2 (5 bases). The CDR3 is 14 amino acids. The V end was cut by 0 bases, the J end by 5 bases, with 9 bases between. CDR1 and CDR2 (germline): SGHRS, YFSETQ. The CDR3 here is CASSLVGSHNEQFF. DNA of the CDR3: TGCGCCAGCAGCTTGGTGGGGAGCCACAATGAGCAGTTCTTC.

The CDR3 DNA reads as TGTGCCGGCGGACTTTCTGGAAACACCATATATTTT. This gives the protein CAGGLSGNTIYF. J is TRBJ1-3 and V is TRBV30, with no clear D. The CDR3 has 12 residues. Between the trimmed V and J ends, which lost 8 bases and 1 base, there was a span of 9 bases. Germline lookup yields CDR1 GTSNPN and CDR2 SVGIG (reference sequence).

This chain links TRBV28 with TRBJ2-5, with a possible D match to TRBD1 (6 bases). The CDR3 covers 13 residues. The V gene lost 5 bases and the J gene lost 2 bases, with 9 bases spanning the gap. Germline V gives CDR1 MDHEN, CDR2 SYDVKM. The CDR3 region is CASSQGQQETQYF. As DNA, the CDR3 is TGTGCCAGCAGTCAAGGACAGCAAGAGACCCAGTACTTC.

The genes are TRBV4-3 and TRBJ2-2; 11 bases are a match to TRBD2. Germline V lookup: CDR1 LGHNA, CDR2 YSLEER. This CDR3 has 16 amino acids. With 0 bases clipped from V and 4 bases from J, the junction kept 1 base outside the gene matches. CDR3 protein: CASSQDSGRATGELFF. The CDR3 DNA sequence: TGCGCCAGCAGCCAAGATAGCGGGAGGGCCACCGGGGAGCTGTTTTTT.

The chain joins TRBV25-1 to TRBJ1-3; D gene ambiguous. Trimming left V 1 base short and J 4 bases short, with 11 bases between. Germline CDR1 reads MGHDK; CDR2 reads SYGVNS. The CDR3 consists of 15 residues. This CDR3 is CASSELDGEGNTIYF. CDR3 in DNA: TGTGCCAGCAGTGAATTAGACGGGGAAGGAAACACCATATATTTT.

The rearrangement links TRBV18 to TRBJ1-6, with 8 positions matching TRBD1. The V gene's germline CDR1 is KGHSH and CDR2 LQKENI. The CDR3 loop spans 14 amino acids. Losses at the gene ends were 3 bases for V and 10 bases for J; bases not matched to a gene: 5. The CDR3 protein is CASSPGTGGSPLHF. CDR3 DNA: TGTGCCAGCTCACCCGGGACAGGAGGCTCACCCCTCCACTTT.

This clone has just a few counts. V usage is TRBV30 and J usage is TRBJ1-5; 12 nucleotides align to TRBD1. Germline CDR1 and CDR2: GTSNPN and SVGIG (reference sequence). The CDR3 consists of 13 residues. With 7 bases clipped from V and 5 bases from J, the junction kept 3 bases outside the gene matches. The CDR3 loop is CASGQGAYQPQHF. CDR3 nucleotide sequence: TGTGCCTCGGGACAGGGGGCGTATCAGCCCCAGCATTTT. Together with reference TRBV30 and TRBJ1-5, the CDR3 gives the full variable domain: SQTIHQWPATLVQPVGSPLSLECTVEGTSNPNLYWYRQAAGRGLQLLFYSVGIGQISSEVPQNLSASRPQDRQFILSSKKLLLSDSGFYLCASGQGAYQPQHFGDGTRLSIL.

V and J are TRBV6-1 and TRBJ2-5; D gene ambiguous. This CDR3 region has 13 residues. CDR1 and CDR2 from the germline V gene are MNHNS and SASEGT. The V and J ends lost 3 bases and 3 bases respectively, with 8 bases between them. The CDR3 loop is CASSDLPEETQYF. The CDR3 DNA reads TGTGCCAGCAGTGATCTACCGGAAGAGACCCAGTACTTC.

The chain has TRBV4-1 and TRBJ2-1, with D unclear. CDR3 length: 17 residues. Per the germline V gene, CDR1 is MGHRA and CDR2 is YSYEKL. Trimming removed 4 bases at V and 0 bases at J, with 16 bases between. The CDR3 loop reads CASSPILTRNSYNEQFF. CDR3 coding DNA: TGCGCCAGCAGCCCCATTTTAACAAGAAACTCCTACAATGAGCAGTTCTTC.

This clone was detected a few times. This rearrangement joins TRBV10-3 to TRBJ1-2, with D perhaps TRBD1 (6 bases). V dropped 10 bases and J dropped 5 bases, with 17 bases sitting between them. This CDR3 spans 13 amino acids. The germline CDR1 and CDR2 sequences are ENHRY and SYGVKD. DNA for the CDR3: TGTGCCACCGAACAGGGTCCTCTTTATGGCTACACCTTC. This codes for CATEQGPLYGYTF.

This clone was seen more than once but under ten times. DNA for the CDR3: TGCAGCGTTGAAAAGGCAGGGGTCAACACCGGGGAGCTGTTTTTT. Its protein is CSVEKAGVNTGELFF. This rearrangement joins TRBV29-1 to TRBJ2-2, with a tentative D call TRBD1 (6 bases). Germline V gives CDR1 SQVTM, CDR2 ANQGSEA. V was pared by 2 bases and J by 2 bases, with 12 bases between. The CDR3 is made up of 15 amino acids.

The chain employs TRBV5-5 and TRBJ2-7; D is unresolved. V was clipped by 0 bases and J by 1 base, with 11 bases between them. The CDR3 totals 15 residues. CDR1 is SGHKS, CDR2 YYEKEE, per germline (reference sequence). The CDR3 nucleotides read TGTGCCAGCAGCTTGGTGGTCAGTTTTTCCTACGAGCAGTACTTC. Translating gives CASSLVVSFSYEQYF.

The chain combines TRBV19 with TRBJ2-3, with unresolved D. Between the trimmed V and J ends, which lost 1 base and 0 bases, there was a span of 8 bases. The CDR3 covers 15 residues. Germline values: CDR1 LNHDA, CDR2 SQIVND (reference sequence). The CDR3 is CASSIGVTSTDTQYF. DNA of the CDR3: TGTGCCAGTAGTATAGGAGTGACTAGCACAGATACGCAGTATTTT.